This T cell receptor (beta chain) was retrieved from a study of Graves' ophthalmopathy and Graves' hyperthyroidism. Comments on this clonotype: Its antigen is unidentified.

The germline V and J ends were trimmed by 8 bases and 14 bases, with 25 bases remaining between them. There are 15 residues in the CDR3. Germline values: CDR1 LNHDA, CDR2 SQIVND (reference sequence). Fresh peripheral blood (over 9.5 ml) yielded the PBMCs. General study results and limits: Blood also carried most expanded thyroid clonotypes exceeding 0.001 frequency. It was with about 71% sensitivity and about 72% specificity that the model predicted ophthalmopathy progression.

From RNA, the CDR3 regions of TCR beta chains were amplified and sequenced. HTBI-primed first-round RT-PCR preceded second-round multiplex PCR. TCRdb re-analysed the multiplex PCR reads in MiXCR, keeping a single row per CDR3 protein. The repertoire includes roughly 60,000 distinct CDR3 sequences, approximately 52% of them detected once, and roughly 4.3% sits in the top ten. This chain joins TRBV19 and TRBJ1-6; D possibly corresponds to TRBD1 (5 bases). The source of this sequence is an adult woman with Graves' ophthalmopathy. Sample: peripheral blood. This CDR3 is CASAPGGKGMVALHF. As DNA, the CDR3 is TGTGCCAGTGCCCCTGGGGGGAAGGGGATGGTGGCCCTCCACTTT.